This T cell receptor beta chain was identified during a study of identical twins. As for this clonotype: What it recognizes is unknown.

Study observations and caveats: The authors drew conclusions from cross-sectional statistical analysis rather than following the same donors. Out-of-frame alpha sequences that twins shared showed excess low generation probability.

The CDR3 totals 17 residues. Germline CDR1 is MNHEY and CDR2 is SMNVEV (reference sequence). Via MiXCR, TCRdb re-called the 5' RACE reads, giving one row per CDR3 protein. The sample records 1.5 million to 2 million distinct CDR3 sequences, under 35% being singletons. The sample comprised cord blood. The source of this sequence is a newborn girl in good health. V and J are TRBV27 and TRBJ2-1; TRBD2 aligns across 10 bases. The J call may be wrong; the DNA end is better matched by TRBJ2-7. The CDR3 DNA reads as TGTGCCAGCAGTCCTTGGACTAGCGGACTCTCCTACAATGAGCAGTACTTC. The encoded protein is CASSPWTSGLSYNEQYF.